This TCR beta chain was recovered during a study of human T cells and chemical hapten exposure. About the study: Doses of diphenylcyclopropenone went to the patients' scalps weekly throughout the approximately 22-week study. Yields of TCR per sample differed, chiefly owing to small differences in pooled library volume.

TCRdb analysed the RACE reads with MiXCR anew, one entry per CDR3 protein. This table has just over 70,000 distinct CDR3 sequences, 8.5% to 14% appearing once. Time point noted: patch test 3, about 24 weeks after DPC sensitization. Treatment reported: therapeutic diphenylcyclopropenone sensitization with weekly scalp DPC. Study results and limitations: Sensitization with DPC brought no change to TCRs above 1 in 1000 in frequency.

This clonotype was seen at least ten times. Its antigen remains unknown. In germline, CDR1 is LGHDT, CDR2 YNNKEL (reference sequence). V gave up 3 bases and J gave up 9 bases; unmatched junction bases: 4. This CDR3 region has 15 residues. This chain uses TRBV3-1 with TRBJ2-3, with TRBD2 matching 15 bases. This sequence was found in a woman between 45 and 65 years old with alopecia areata. Some clones in this sample may be carry-over from other donors' samples. The sequencing here drew on whole blood, taken in connection with sensitization to the hapten diphenylcyclopropenone (DPC). DNA of the CDR3: TGTGCCAGCAGCCAGGGGACTAGCGGGAGGAACACGCAGTATTTT. Encoded protein: CASSQGTSGRNTQYF.